Listed here is a single T cell receptor beta chain. Its specificity is not known. This entry is derived from a study of shared clonotypes between healthy human individuals. Study-wide background: Per donor, CD8 memory used one plate, CD8 naive used two, CD4 memory used three and CD4 naive used three.

Here immunoSEQ multiplex PCR was the method, and the copy in TCRdb shows in-frame clones only, minus some. The sample shows 950,000 to 1,200,000 clones, 70% to 85% of them seen only once. The CDR3 has 17 residues. Trimming took off 6 bases at V and 4 bases at J, with 24 bases between the two ends. Germline loops: CDR1 SGHTA, CDR2 FQGNSA. Study results and limitations: Generally, naive subsets came out with larger estimated richness than memory subsets. Blood was the only sampled material, and tissue repertoires likely differ.

This clonotype was obtained from a man aged 18 to 30 in good health. Some clones in this sample may be carry-over from other donors' samples. The sample taken for sequencing was memory CD4+ T cells from PBMCs. Specified subset: CD45RA-negative fraction. The gene calls are TRBV7-2 and TRBJ1-1; D perhaps matches TRBD1 (5 bases). The CDR3 nucleotides read TGTGCCAGCAGAACAGGTATTGGGGCATGGGAACGCACTGAAGCTTTCTTT. This codes for CASRTGIGAWERTEAFF.